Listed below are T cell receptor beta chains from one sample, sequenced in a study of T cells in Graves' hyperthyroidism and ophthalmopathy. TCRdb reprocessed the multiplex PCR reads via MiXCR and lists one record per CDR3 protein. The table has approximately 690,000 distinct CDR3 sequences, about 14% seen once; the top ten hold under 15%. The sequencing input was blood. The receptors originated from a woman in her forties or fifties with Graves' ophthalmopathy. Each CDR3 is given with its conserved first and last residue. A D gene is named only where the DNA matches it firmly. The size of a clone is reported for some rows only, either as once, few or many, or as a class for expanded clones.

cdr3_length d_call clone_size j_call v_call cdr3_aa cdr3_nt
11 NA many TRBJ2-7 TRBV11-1 CASSAAYEQYF TGTGCCAGCAGCGCAGCCTACGAGCAGTACTTC
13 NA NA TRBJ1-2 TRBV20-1 CSATRDRNYGYTF TGCAGTGCTACTCGTGACAGAAACTATGGCTACACCTTC
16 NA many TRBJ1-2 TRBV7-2 CASSPNSGTLYYGYTF TGTGCCAGCAGCCCGAACTCCGGGACTCTCTATTATGGCTACACCTTC
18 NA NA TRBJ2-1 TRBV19 CASSTPEGRPAPYNEQFF TGTGCCAGTAGTACCCCCGAGGGGCGGCCCGCCCCATACAATGAGCAGTTCTTC
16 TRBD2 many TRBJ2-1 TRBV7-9 CASSPRGAGPYNEQFF TGTGCCAGCAGCCCAAGGGGAGCGGGGCCTTACAATGAGCAGTTCTTC
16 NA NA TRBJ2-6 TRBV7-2 CASSLQGSSGANVPTF TGTGCCAGCAGCTTACAGGGTTCCTCTGGGGCCAACGTCCCGACTTTC
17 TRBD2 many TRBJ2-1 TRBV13 CASRSRTSGTYYNEQFF TGTGCCAGCAGATCGAGGACTAGCGGGACCTACTACAATGAGCAGTTCTTC
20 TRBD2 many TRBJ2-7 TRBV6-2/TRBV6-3 CASSKLLTGTSLIRTYEQYF TGTGCCAGCAGTAAACTACTGACCGGGACTAGCCTGATTAGGACCTACGAGCAGTACTTC
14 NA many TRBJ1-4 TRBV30 CAWSTGKGDEKLFF TGTGCCTGGAGTACAGGGAAGGGGGATGAAAAACTGTTTTTT
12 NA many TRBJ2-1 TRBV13 CASSPTTRRQFF TGTGCCAGCAGCCCCACAACGAGGCGACAGTTCTTC
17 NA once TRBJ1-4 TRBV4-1 CASSQTTASFPNEKLFF TGCGCCAGCAGCCAGACGACGGCATCCTTTCCTAATGAAAAACTGTTTTTT
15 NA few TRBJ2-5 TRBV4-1 CASSRRQEGWETQYF TGCGCCAGCAGCCGACGACAGGAGGGTTGGGAGACCCAGTACTTC
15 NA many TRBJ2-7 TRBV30 CAWKAPGDFVHEQYF TGTGCCTGGAAAGCCCCCGGGGACTTTGTCCACGAGCAGTACTTC
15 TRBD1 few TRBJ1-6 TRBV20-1 CSARDRSSYNSPLHF TGCAGTGCTAGGGACAGGAGCTCCTATAATTCACCCCTCCACTTT
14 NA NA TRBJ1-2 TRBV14 CASSQDGTRDGYTF TGTGCCAGCAGCCAAGATGGGACTAGGGATGGCTACACCTTC
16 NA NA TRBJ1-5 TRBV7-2 CVSSFSGPRNNQPQHF TGTGTCAGCAGCTTTTCGGGCCCAAGGAACAATCAGCCCCAGCATTTT
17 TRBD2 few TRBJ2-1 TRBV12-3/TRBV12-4 CASSPRGLAGGHNEQFF TGTGCCAGCAGCCCACGGGGACTAGCGGGAGGACACAATGAGCAGTTCTTC
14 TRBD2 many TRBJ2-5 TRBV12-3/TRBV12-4 CASTLTSAGETQYF TGTGCCAGCACCCTAACTAGCGCCGGGGAGACCCAGTACTTC
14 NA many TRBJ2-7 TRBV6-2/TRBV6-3 CASSSPRGSYEQYF TGTGCCAGCAGTTCCCCCAGGGGATCCTACGAGCAGTACTTC
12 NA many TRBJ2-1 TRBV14 CASSQRVNEQFF TGTGCCAGCAGCCAACGAGTGAATGAGCAGTTCTTC
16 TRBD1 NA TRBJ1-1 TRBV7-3 CASSLSVQGLNTEAFF TGTGCCAGCAGCTTATCGGTACAGGGGCTGAACACTGAAGCTTTCTTT
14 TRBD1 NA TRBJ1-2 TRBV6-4 CASQDAGGAVGYTF TGTGCCAGCCAAGACGCAGGGGGCGCGGTTGGCTACACCTTC
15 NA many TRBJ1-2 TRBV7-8 CASSSMGHETYGYTF TGTGCCAGCAGCTCAATGGGACACGAGACCTATGGCTACACCTTC
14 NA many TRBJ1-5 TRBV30 CAWSVGGAAQPQHF TGTGCCTGGAGTGTTGGGGGGGCGGCTCAGCCCCAGCATTTT
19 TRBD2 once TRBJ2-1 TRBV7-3 CASSLRSSSGSQSYNEQFF TGTGCCAGCAGCTTAAGGTCGTCTAGCGGGAGTCAGTCCTACAATGAGCAGTTCTTC
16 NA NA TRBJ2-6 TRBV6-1 CASGQDGPSGANVLTF TGTGCCAGCGGCCAGGACGGTCCCTCTGGGGCCAACGTCCTGACTTTC
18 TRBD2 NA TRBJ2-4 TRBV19 CASRSGTSGREAKNIQYF TGTGCCAGTAGGTCAGGGACTAGCGGGAGAGAAGCCAAAAACATTCAGTACTTC
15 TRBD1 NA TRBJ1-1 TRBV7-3 CASSQWTGGSTEAFF TGTGCCAGCAGCCAATGGACAGGGGGGAGCACCGAAGCTTTCTTT
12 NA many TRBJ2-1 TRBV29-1 CSVRTGGYEQFF TGCAGCGTGAGAACGGGGGGCTATGAGCAGTTCTTC
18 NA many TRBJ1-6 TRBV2 CASSALRDSQPHNSPLHF TGTGCCAGCAGTGCGCTACGGGATTCTCAGCCCCATAATTCACCCCTCCACTTT
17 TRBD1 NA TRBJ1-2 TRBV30 CAWTLGDRGISNYGYTF TGTGCCTGGACCCTCGGGGACAGGGGAATAAGTAACTATGGCTACACCTTC
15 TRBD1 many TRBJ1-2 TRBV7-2 CASSRQGGHSRGYTF TGTGCCAGCAGCCGACAAGGGGGCCACTCAAGGGGCTACACCTTC
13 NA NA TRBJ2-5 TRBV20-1 CSASLYNQETQYF TGCAGTGCTAGCTTATATAACCAAGAGACCCAGTACTTC
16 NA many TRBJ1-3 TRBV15 CATSTHSLRSGNTIYF TGTGCCACCAGCACGCACTCCCTCAGATCTGGAAACACCATATATTTT
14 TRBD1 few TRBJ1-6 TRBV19 CASKGGFETSPLHF TGTGCCAGCAAAGGGGGCTTTGAGACTTCACCCCTCCACTTT
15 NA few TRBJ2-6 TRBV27 CASRGGYSGANVLTF TGTGCCAGCAGGGGAGGCTATTCAGGGGCCAACGTCCTGACTTTC